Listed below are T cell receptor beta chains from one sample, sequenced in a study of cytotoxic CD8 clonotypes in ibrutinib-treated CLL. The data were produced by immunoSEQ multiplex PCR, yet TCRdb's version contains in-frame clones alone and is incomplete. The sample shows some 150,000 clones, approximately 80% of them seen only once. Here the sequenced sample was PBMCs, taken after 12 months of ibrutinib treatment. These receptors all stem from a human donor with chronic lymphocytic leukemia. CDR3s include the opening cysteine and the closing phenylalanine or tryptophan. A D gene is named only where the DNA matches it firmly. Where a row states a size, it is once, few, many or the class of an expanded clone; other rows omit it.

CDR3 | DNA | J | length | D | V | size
CASSFRTDSYEQYF | TGTGCCAGCAGCTTTAGGACAGACTCCTACGAGCAGTACTTC | TRBJ2-7 | 14 | NA | TRBV7-2 | NA
CASSLGSSDGYTF | TGTGCCAGCAGCTTAGGTTCGAGTGATGGCTACACCTTC | TRBJ1-2 | 13 | NA | TRBV7-2 | NA
CASSLGYGGNQPQHF | TGTGCCAGCAGCTTAGGTTATGGTGGTAATCAGCCCCAGCATTTT | TRBJ1-5 | 15 | NA | TRBV13 | NA
CASSVGREDRTGELFF | TGTGCCAGCAGTGTAGGGCGGGAGGATCGGACCGGGGAGCTGTTTTTT | TRBJ2-2 | 16 | TRBD2 | TRBV25-1 | NA
CASSAHTQGTAFF | TGTGCCAGCAGTGCTCACACGCAGGGTACAGCTTTCTTT | TRBJ1-1 | 13 | NA | TRBV28 | NA
CASRTPGQITGELFF | TGTGCCAGCAGAACCCCGGGACAGATCACCGGGGAGCTGTTTTTT | TRBJ2-2 | 15 | TRBD1 | TRBV28 | NA
CASSPQGDEQYF | TGTGCCAGCAGCCCACAGGGCGACGAGCAGTACTTC | TRBJ2-7 | 12 | NA | TRBV7-6 | NA
CAWKERNTGELFF | TGTGCCTGGAAGGAGCGGAACACCGGGGAGCTGTTTTTT | TRBJ2-2 | 13 | NA | TRBV30 | NA
CASSVDANGYGYTF | TGTGCCAGCAGTGTAGACGCGAACGGCTATGGCTACACCTTC | TRBJ1-2 | 14 | NA | TRBV6-4 | NA
CASSRNGVGYEQYF | TGTGCCAGCAGCCGAAACGGGGTAGGATACGAGCAGTACTTC | TRBJ2-7 | 14 | NA | TRBV11-1 | NA
CAWSAPGHTNSPLHF | TGTGCCTGGAGTGCCCCGGGACACACAAATTCACCCCTCCACTTT | TRBJ1-6 | 15 | NA | TRBV30 | NA
CASSPPGQGYQETQYF | TGTGCCAGCTCACCACCGGGACAGGGGTACCAAGAGACCCAGTACTTC | TRBJ2-5 | 16 | TRBD1 | TRBV18 | NA
CASSLEWSYEQYF | TGTGCCAGCAGCTTAGAGTGGTCCTACGAGCAGTACTTC | TRBJ2-7 | 13 | NA | TRBV11-2 | NA
CASSYPGRDTEAFF | TGTGCCAGCAGTTATCCGGGGAGGGACACTGAAGCTTTCTTT | TRBJ1-1 | 14 | NA | TRBV6-6 | NA
CASSHPPEVWGAGNEQFF | TGCGCCAGCAGCCACCCGCCCGAAGTTTGGGGGGCAGGGAATGAGCAGTTCTTC | TRBJ2-1 | 18 | NA | TRBV4-1 | NA
CASSSVGEQFF | TGTGCCAGTTCTAGCGTCGGTGAGCAGTTCTTC | TRBJ2-1 | 11 | NA | TRBV2 | NA
CASIRTGGGNEQFF | TGTGCCAGCATCCGGACAGGGGGAGGGAATGAGCAGTTCTTC | TRBJ2-1 | 14 | TRBD1 | TRBV7-9 | few
CSVLSSGETQYF | TGCAGCGTTTTATCGTCGGGAGAGACCCAGTACTTC | TRBJ2-5 | 12 | NA | TRBV29-1 | few
CASSARMGGHQPQHF | TGTGCCAGCAGTGCACGAATGGGCGGCCATCAGCCCCAGCATTTT | TRBJ1-5 | 15 | NA | TRBV28 | NA
CASSPIGLETQYF | TGTGCCAGCTCGCCCATAGGGTTAGAGACCCAGTACTTC | TRBJ2-5 | 13 | NA | TRBV18 | NA
CASRPPGFLDEQFF | TGTGCCAGCCGCCCCCCTGGGTTCCTCGATGAGCAGTTCTTC | TRBJ2-1 | 14 | NA | TRBV21-1 | NA
CASSPRSGTDTQYF | TGTGCCAGCTCACCTCGCTCGGGCACAGATACGCAGTATTTT | TRBJ2-3 | 14 | NA | TRBV18 | once
CASNHGETQYF | TGTGCCAGCAACCACGGGGAGACCCAGTACTTC | TRBJ2-5 | 11 | NA | TRBV25-1 | NA
CASSDRLAGGPLNYNEQFF | TGTGCCAGCAGCGATCGACTAGCGGGGGGTCCACTTAACTACAATGAGCAGTTCTTC | TRBJ2-1 | 19 | TRBD2 | TRBV5-6 | once